One and the same sample provided the 10 T cell receptor beta chains below, sequenced in a study of cytomegalovirus exposure and HLA in healthy donors. The PCR had 60 Vbeta and 13 Jbeta primers. Profiled with immunoSEQ multiplex PCR; TCRdb holds only in-frame clones, not every one. This sample has about 190,000 clones, with approximately 78% found just once. Sequencing input: PBMCs. These TCRs come from a woman in her 30s in good health and CMV-seropositive.

This clone was observed a single time. The V call is TRBV6-1, the J call TRBJ1-2; no firm D call. Germline assignment: CDR1 MNHNS and CDR2 SASEGT. This CDR3 has 15 residues. Between the trimmed V and J ends, which lost 7 bases and 4 bases, there was a span of 19 bases. The CDR3 loop reads CASILKRGGAYGYTF. Here the CDR3 DNA reads TGTGCCAGCATATTAAAAAGAGGTGGAGCCTATGGCTACACCTTC.

The gene calls are TRBV6-6 and TRBJ1-1; 7 bases align to TRBD1. Germline CDR1 MNHNY, CDR2 SVGAGI (reference sequence). The CDR3 is 15 amino acids. Trimming cost V 2 bases and J 3 bases; bases outside gene matches: 6. As DNA, the CDR3 is TGTGCCAGCAGTTACCACCCAGGGGGTGACACTGAAGCTTTCTTT. Encoded protein: CASSYHPGGDTEAFF.

The gene calls are TRBV28 and TRBJ2-1, with 9 nucleotides matching TRBD1. The CDR3 covers 15 residues. Germline CDR1 reads MDHEN; CDR2 reads SYDVKM. Trimming removed 5 bases from V and 10 bases from J; junction bases left unmatched: 12. CDR3 loop: CASSPPTGGVGEQFF. In nucleotides, the CDR3 is TGTGCCAGCAGTCCCCCGACAGGGGGGGTGGGGGAGCAGTTCTTC.

A note on this clone: One end of the junction does not line up with germline, which may come from a read error. CDR3 sequence reads: CASREGTGASYEQYF. In nucleotides, the CDR3 is TGTGCTAGCAGGGAAGGGACAGGGGCCTCCTACGAGCAGTACTTC. The J gene is TRBJ2-5, the V gene TRBV11-2; 10 nucleotides match TRBD1. Judging by the DNA end, TRBJ2-7 fits better; the J call may be wrong. Germline lookup yields CDR1 SGHAT and CDR2 FQNNGV. The length of the CDR3 is 15 residues.

The gene calls are TRBV25-1 and TRBJ2-1, with D perhaps TRBD1 (5 bases). V was trimmed by 2 bases and J by 8 bases, leaving 16 bases between them. The CDR3 covers 15 residues. Germline lookup yields CDR1 MGHDK and CDR2 SYGVNS. The CDR3 sequence is CASSEDWGPVDEQFF. For the CDR3, the DNA is TGTGCCAGCAGTGAAGACTGGGGCCCTGTCGATGAGCAGTTCTTC. Full variable domain (missing parts from reference TRBV25-1 and TRBJ2-1): EADIYQTPRYLVIGTGKKITLECSQTMGHDKMYWYQQDPGMELHLIHYSYGVNSTEKGDLSSESTVSRIRTEHFPLTLESARPSHTSQYLCASSEDWGPVDEQFFGPGTRLTVL.

The V call is TRBV28, the J call TRBJ2-4; TRBD2 aligns across 10 bases. CDR1 is MDHEN, CDR2 SYDVKM, per germline. This CDR3 has 18 residues. Unmatched junction bases numbered 12, after V lost 3 bases and J lost 4 bases. The CDR3 DNA sequence: TGTGCCAGCAGTTTTAGAGTAGCGGGAGGATTCTCAAAAAACATTCAGTACTTC. Its protein product is CASSFRVAGGFSKNIQYF.

The CDR3 loop is CASSRWTSGSTDTQYF. The CDR3 region has the DNA TGTGCCAGCAGCCGATGGACTAGCGGGAGCACAGATACGCAGTATTTT. The chain is built from TRBV7-9 and TRBJ2-3, with TRBD2 matching over 11 bases. With V trimmed by 5 bases and J by 0 bases, 4 bases remained unmatched. The CDR3 runs 16 residues. The V gene's germline CDR1 is SEHNR and CDR2 FQNEAQ (reference sequence).

CDR3 coding DNA: TGTGCCAGCAGTTTGGGGCAGGGGGGCAATCAGCCCCAGCATTTT. It codes for CASSLGQGGNQPQHF. The chain uses TRBV27 and TRBJ1-5; 7 nucleotides match TRBD1. V was clipped by 3 bases and J by 2 bases; unmatched bases: 4. Germline lookup yields CDR1 MNHEY and CDR2 SMNVEV (reference sequence). The CDR3 totals 15 residues.

J is TRBJ2-2 and V is TRBV28; D uncertain. The germline CDR1 and CDR2 sequences are MDHEN and SYDVKM. This CDR3 comprises 15 residues. Trimming left V 7 bases short and J 2 bases short, with 14 bases between. CDR3 sequence: CASTAAVFNTGELFF. CDR3 coding DNA: TGTGCCAGCACCGCGGCGGTCTTCAACACCGGGGAGCTGTTTTTT.

The chain recombines TRBV5-6 with TRBJ2-7; 11 bases map to TRBD2. CDR1 and CDR2 from the germline V gene are SGHDT and YYEEEE. J lost 0 bases, V lost 3 bases, and 8 bases had no gene match. The CDR3 loop spans 17 amino acids. CDR3 in amino acids: CASSSELTSGSSYEQYF. DNA for the CDR3: TGTGCCAGCAGCTCGGAACTCACTAGCGGGAGCTCCTACGAGCAGTACTTC.